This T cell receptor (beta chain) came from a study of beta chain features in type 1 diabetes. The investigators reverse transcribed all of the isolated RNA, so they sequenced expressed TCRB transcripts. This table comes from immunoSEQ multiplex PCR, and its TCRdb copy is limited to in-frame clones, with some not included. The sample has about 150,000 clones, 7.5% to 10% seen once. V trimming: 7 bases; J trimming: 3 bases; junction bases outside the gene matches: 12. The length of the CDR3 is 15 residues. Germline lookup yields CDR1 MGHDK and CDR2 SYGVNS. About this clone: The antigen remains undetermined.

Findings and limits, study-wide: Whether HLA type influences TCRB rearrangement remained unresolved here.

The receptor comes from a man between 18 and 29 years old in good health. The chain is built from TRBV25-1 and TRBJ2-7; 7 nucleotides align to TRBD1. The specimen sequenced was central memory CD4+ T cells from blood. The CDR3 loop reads CASTPGNRGSYEQYF. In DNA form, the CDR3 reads TGTGCCAGCACCCCAGGCAACAGGGGAAGCTACGAGCAGTACTTC.